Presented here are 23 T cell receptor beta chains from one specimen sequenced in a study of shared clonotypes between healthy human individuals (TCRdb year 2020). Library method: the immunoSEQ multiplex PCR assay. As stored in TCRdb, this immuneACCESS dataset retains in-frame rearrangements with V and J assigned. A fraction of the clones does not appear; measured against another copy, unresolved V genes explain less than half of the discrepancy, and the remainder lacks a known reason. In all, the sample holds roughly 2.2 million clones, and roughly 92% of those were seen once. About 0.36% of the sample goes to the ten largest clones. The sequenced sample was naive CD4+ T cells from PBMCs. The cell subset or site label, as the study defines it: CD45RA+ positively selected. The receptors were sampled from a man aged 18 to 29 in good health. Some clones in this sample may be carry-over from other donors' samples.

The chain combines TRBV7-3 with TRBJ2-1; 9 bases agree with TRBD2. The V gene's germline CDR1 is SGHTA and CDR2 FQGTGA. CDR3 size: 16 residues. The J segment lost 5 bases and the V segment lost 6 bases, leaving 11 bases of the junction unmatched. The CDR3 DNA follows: TGTGCCAGCAGTATAAGGGCGGGACTAGCCCACAATGAGCAGTTCTTC. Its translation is CASSIRAGLAHNEQFF.

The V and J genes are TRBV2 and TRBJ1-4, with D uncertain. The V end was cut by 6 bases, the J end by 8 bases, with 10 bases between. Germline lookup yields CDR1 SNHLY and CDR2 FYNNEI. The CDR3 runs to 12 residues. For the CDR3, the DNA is TGTGCCAGCAGCGCCAGTTCCGAAAAACTGTTTTTT. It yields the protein CASSASSEKLFF.

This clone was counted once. The CDR3 here is CASRASDENGYTF. DNA for the CDR3: TGTGCCAGCAGAGCCTCGGACGAAAATGGCTACACCTTC. This rearrangement joins TRBV9 to TRBJ1-2; D is uncertain. With 5 bases removed from V and 6 bases from J, the gap between germline ends came to 14 bases. Germline-derived CDR1 and CDR2 are SGDLS and YYNGEE. The CDR3 is made up of 13 amino acids.

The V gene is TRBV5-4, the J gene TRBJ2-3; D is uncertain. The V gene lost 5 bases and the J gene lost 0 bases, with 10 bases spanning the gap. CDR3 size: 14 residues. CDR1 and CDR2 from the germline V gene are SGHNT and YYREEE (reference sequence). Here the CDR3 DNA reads TGTGCCAGCAGGCCACTCTCTAGCACAGATACGCAGTATTTT. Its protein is CASRPLSSTDTQYF.

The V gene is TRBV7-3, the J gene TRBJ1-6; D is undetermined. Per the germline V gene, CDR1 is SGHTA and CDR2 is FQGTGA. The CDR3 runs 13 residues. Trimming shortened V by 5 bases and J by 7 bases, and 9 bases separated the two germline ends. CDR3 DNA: TGTGCCAGCAGCCGGGGAGGCAATTCACCCCTCCACTTT. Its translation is CASSRGGNSPLHF.

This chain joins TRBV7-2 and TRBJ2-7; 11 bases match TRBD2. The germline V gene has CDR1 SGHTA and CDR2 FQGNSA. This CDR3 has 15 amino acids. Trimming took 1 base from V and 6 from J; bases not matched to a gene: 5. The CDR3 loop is CASSLVGTSGIEQYF. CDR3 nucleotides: TGTGCCAGCAGCTTAGTGGGGACTAGCGGTATCGAGCAGTACTTC.

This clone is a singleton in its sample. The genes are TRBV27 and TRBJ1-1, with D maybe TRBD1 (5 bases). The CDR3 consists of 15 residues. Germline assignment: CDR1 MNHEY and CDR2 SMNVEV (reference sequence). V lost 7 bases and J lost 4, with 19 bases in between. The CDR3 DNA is TGTGCCAGCACCCTTAACGGAGGGGTACCCACTGAAGCTTTCTTT. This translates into CASTLNGGVPTEAFF.

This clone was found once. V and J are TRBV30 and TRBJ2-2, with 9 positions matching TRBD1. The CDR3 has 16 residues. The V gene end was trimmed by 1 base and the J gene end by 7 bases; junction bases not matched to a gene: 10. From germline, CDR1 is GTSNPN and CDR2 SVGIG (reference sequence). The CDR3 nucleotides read TGTGCCTGGAGTGCCCGGGGGACAGGGTCTGGCGGGGAGCTGTTTTTT. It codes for CAWSARGTGSGGELFF.

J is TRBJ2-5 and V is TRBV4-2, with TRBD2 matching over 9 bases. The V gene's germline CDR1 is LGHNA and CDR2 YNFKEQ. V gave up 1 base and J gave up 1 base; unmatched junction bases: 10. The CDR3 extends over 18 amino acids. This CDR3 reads CASSQVKAGGGLQETQYF. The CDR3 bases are TGTGCCAGCAGCCAAGTAAAGGCGGGAGGGGGGCTCCAAGAGACCCAGTACTTC.

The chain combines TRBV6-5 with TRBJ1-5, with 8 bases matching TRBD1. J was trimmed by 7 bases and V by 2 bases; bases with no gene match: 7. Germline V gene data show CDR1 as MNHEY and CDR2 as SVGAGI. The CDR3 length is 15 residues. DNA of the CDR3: TGTGCCAGCAGTTACGCGACAGGGGACCGGCAGCCCCAGCATTTT. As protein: CASSYATGDRQPQHF.

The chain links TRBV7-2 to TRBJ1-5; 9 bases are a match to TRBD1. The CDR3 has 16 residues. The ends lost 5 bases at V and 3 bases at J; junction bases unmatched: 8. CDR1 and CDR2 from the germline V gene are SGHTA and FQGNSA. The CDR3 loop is CASSTTGTGYNQPQHF. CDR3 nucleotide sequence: TGTGCCAGCAGCACCACCGGGACAGGGTACAATCAGCCCCAGCATTTT.

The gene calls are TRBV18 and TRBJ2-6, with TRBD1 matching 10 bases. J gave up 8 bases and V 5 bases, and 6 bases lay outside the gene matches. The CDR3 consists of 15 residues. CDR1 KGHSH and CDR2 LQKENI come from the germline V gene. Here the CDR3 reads CASSAGDRGTNVLTF. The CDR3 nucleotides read TGTGCCAGCTCAGCGGGGGACAGGGGAACCAACGTCCTGACTTTC.

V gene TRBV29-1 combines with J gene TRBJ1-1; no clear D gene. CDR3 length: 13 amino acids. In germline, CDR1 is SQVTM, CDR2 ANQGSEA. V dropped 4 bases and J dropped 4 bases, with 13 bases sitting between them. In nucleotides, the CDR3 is TGCAGCGTTGTTCCAATGGGGAGCACTGAAGCTTTCTTT. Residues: CSVVPMGSTEAFF.

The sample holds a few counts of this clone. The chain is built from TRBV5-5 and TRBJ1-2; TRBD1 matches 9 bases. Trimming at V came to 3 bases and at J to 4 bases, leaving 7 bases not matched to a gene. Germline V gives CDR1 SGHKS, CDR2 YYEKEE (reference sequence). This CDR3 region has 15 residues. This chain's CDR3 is CASSWTGEYGYGYTF. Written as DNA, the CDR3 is TGTGCCAGCAGCTGGACAGGGGAATACGGCTATGGCTACACCTTC.

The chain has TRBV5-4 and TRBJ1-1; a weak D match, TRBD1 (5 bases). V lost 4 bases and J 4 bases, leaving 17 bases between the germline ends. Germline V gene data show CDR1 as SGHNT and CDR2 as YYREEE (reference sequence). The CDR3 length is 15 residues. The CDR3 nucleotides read TGTGCCAGCAGCCCCGGGACCGGGAGAGGCACTGAAGCTTTCTTT. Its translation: CASSPGTGRGTEAFF.

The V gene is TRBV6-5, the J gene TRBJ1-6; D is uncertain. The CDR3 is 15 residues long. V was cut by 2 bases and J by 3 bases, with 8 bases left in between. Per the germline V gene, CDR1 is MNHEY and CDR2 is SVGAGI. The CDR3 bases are TGTGCCAGCAGTTACAAAGCCTACTATAATTCACCCCTCCACTTT. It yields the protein CASSYKAYYNSPLHF.

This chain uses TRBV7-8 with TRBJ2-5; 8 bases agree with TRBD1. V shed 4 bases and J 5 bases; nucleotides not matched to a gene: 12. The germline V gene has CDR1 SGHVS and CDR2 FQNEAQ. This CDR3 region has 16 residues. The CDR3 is CASSSPPTNRGETQYF. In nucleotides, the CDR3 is TGTGCCAGCAGCTCCCCCCCGACAAACAGGGGGGAGACCCAGTACTTC.

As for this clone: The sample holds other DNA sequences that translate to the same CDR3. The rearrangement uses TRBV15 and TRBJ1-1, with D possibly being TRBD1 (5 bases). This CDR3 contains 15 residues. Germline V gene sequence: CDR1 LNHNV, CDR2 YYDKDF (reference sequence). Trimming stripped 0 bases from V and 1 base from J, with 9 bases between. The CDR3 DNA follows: TGTGCCACCAGCAGAGATCTCGGGGGGAACACTGAAGCTTTCTTT. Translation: CATSRDLGGNTEAFF.

Here the CDR3 DNA reads TGTGCCAGCAGCCAAACCCAGCGGGGATACAATGAGCAGTTCTTC. Its translation: CASSQTQRGYNEQFF. The J gene is TRBJ2-1, the V gene TRBV7-2, with TRBD2 matching over 7 bases. The germline V gene has CDR1 SGHTA and CDR2 FQGNSA. With 5 bases clipped from V and 4 bases from J, the junction kept 8 bases outside the gene matches. This CDR3 is built from 15 residues.

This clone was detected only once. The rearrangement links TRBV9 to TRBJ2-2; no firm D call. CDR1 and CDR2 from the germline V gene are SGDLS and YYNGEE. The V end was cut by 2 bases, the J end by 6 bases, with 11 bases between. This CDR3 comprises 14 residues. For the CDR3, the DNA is TGTGCCAGCAGCGTTATGGGGTCCGCCGGGGAGCTGTTTTTT. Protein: CASSVMGSAGELFF.

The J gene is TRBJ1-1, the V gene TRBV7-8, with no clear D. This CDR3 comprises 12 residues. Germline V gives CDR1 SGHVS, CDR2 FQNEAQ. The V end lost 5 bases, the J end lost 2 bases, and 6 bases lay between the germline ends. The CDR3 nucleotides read TGTGCCAGCAGCCCGCCAAACACTGAAGCTTTCTTT. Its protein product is CASSPPNTEAFF.

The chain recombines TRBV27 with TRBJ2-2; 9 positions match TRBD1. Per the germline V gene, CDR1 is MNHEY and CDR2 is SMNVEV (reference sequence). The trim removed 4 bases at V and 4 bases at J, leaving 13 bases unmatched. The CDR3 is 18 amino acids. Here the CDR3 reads CASSSILPGQGPTGELFF. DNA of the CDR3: TGTGCCAGCAGTTCGATATTACCGGGACAGGGACCCACCGGGGAGCTGTTTTTT.

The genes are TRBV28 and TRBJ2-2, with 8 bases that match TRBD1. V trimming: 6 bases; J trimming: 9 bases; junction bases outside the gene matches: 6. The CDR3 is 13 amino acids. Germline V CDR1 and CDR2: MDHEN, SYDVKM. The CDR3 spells CASSLGQGRELFF. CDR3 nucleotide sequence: TGTGCCAGCAGCCTCGGACAGGGCCGGGAGCTGTTTTTT.